This passage covers 13 T cell receptor beta chains from one sample sequenced in a study of blood T cells in healthy people across ages. Combining a sample-barcoded 5' primer with a J-beta primer mix, a second PCR ran for roughly 7 to 11 cycles. TCRdb reprocessed the 5' RACE reads with MiXCR, giving one entry per CDR3 protein. The repertoire has 750,000 to 950,000 distinct CDR3 sequences, 20% to 30% of them found once; the top ten carry about 2.9%. These data were likewise used in another study, on T cells of mothers and their children.

Sample: blood. Receptors were obtained from a boy younger than 18 in good health.

The V gene is TRBV7-3, the J gene TRBJ2-7, with D maybe TRBD2 (5 bases). The DNA end lines up better with TRBJ2-1; the J call may be wrong. The CDR3 has 13 amino acids. The germline V gene encodes CDR1 SGHTA and CDR2 FQGTGA. The DNA of the CDR3 is TGTGCCAGCAGCTTATCCGAGGGCAATGAGCAGTTCTTC. Amino acids: CASSLSEGNEQFF.

The chain is built from TRBV3-1 and TRBJ1-6, with a weak D call TRBD1 (5 bases). V dropped 2 bases and J dropped 7 bases, with 12 bases sitting between them. The CDR3 has 15 amino acids. Germline V gene lookup returns CDR1 LGHDT and CDR2 YNNKEL (reference sequence). Here the CDR3 reads CASSQQGAVNSPLHF. DNA for the CDR3: TGTGCCAGCAGCCAACAGGGAGCGGTCAATTCACCCCTCCACTTT.

CDR3 residues: CASSLLLLPDTQYF. The CDR3 DNA follows: TGTGCCAGCAGTCTGCTACTATTACCAGATACGCAGTATTTT. V gene TRBV12-3 or TRBV12-4 combines with J gene TRBJ2-3; D is ambiguous. Trimming took off 5 bases at V and 4 bases at J, with 13 bases between the two ends. The CDR3 is 14 amino acids.

This clonotype has only one observation. The chain joins TRBV5-1 to TRBJ2-5, with 8 bases identical to TRBD1. The tail of the sequence fits TRBJ2-1 better, so the J call may be wrong. Looked up from germline, CDR1 is SGHRS and CDR2 is YFSETQ. This CDR3 is built from 15 residues. CDR3 loop: CASIEGQGRNNEQFF. Here the CDR3 DNA reads TGCGCCAGCATCGAAGGACAGGGTCGCAACAATGAGCAGTTCTTC.

Worth noting for this clonotype: At one of its ends the junction is not consistent with the germline gene, which may arise from a read error. The chain combines TRBV2 with TRBJ2-5; D might be TRBD1 or TRBD2, each matching 5 bases. Per germline, CDR1 SNHLY and CDR2 FYNNEI. CDR3 length: 10 residues. In DNA form, the CDR3 reads TGTGCCAGCTCCAGGGAGACCCTGTACTTC. Amino acids: CASSRETLYF.

The chain uses TRBV30 and TRBJ1-1; D ambiguous. Germline V gives CDR1 GTSNPN, CDR2 SVGIG (reference sequence). This CDR3 region has 12 residues. V was pared by 2 bases and J by 6 bases, with 10 bases between. This CDR3 is CAWSFPSAEAFF. CDR3 sequence (DNA): TGTGCCTGGAGTTTCCCTTCGGCTGAAGCTTTCTTT. Full variable domain (outside the CDR3, taken from reference TRBV30 and TRBJ1-1): SQTIHQWPATLVQPVGSPLSLECTVEGTSNPNLYWYRQAAGRGLQLLFYSVGIGQISSEVPQNLSASRPQDRQFILSSKKLLLSDSGFYLCAWSFPSAEAFFGQGTRLTVV.

As for this clonotype: At one boundary the junction diverges from the germline segment, which might be a read error. V gene TRBV29-1 combines with J gene TRBJ1-2; D uncertain. CDR3 size: 15 residues. The V gene's germline CDR1 is SQVTM and CDR2 ANQGSEA. The CDR3 coding sequence is TGCAGCGTTGAATTACCGGCCCTAGCTAACTATGGCCACACCTTC. Its translation is CSVELPALANYGHTF. Full variable domain (remainder filled in from reference TRBV29-1 and TRBJ1-2): SAVISQKPSRDICQRGTSLTIQCQVDSQVTMMFWYRQQPGQSLTLIATANQGSEATYESGFVIDKFPISRPNLTFSTLTVSNMSPEDSSIYLCSVELPALANYGHTFGSGTRLTVV.

The chain has TRBV3-1 and TRBJ2-3, with 8 bases that match TRBD2. This CDR3 contains 15 residues. Germline values: CDR1 LGHDT, CDR2 YNNKEL (reference sequence). The J segment lost 4 bases and the V segment lost 7 bases, leaving 10 bases of the junction unmatched. CDR3 bases: TGTGCCAGCAATCGGGCTAGCGGGTTACCAGATACGCAGTATTTT. Translating it yields CASNRASGLPDTQYF.

This chain links TRBV2 with TRBJ2-4; D may be TRBD2 (6 bases). Germline CDR1 SNHLY, CDR2 FYNNEI. The CDR3 sequence is 15 residues long. V was clipped by 8 bases and J by 0 bases, with 14 bases between them. For the CDR3, the DNA is TGTGCCAGCGTTAGGGACTTCGAAGCCAAAAACATTCAGTACTTC. Its translation: CASVRDFEAKNIQYF.

The CDR3 DNA sequence: TGTGCCACCGGGGACGAGAGCTCTGGGGCCAACGTCCTGACTTTC. This codes for CATGDESSGANVLTF. The chain has TRBV6-1 and TRBJ2-6; either TRBD1 or TRBD2 may supply D (5 bases each). Germline V CDR1 and CDR2: MNHNS, SASEGT. The germline V and J ends were trimmed by 10 bases and 0 bases, with 13 bases remaining between them. The CDR3 covers 15 residues.

This rearrangement joins TRBV12-3 or TRBV12-4 to TRBJ1-5, with TRBD1 as a possible D gene (6 bases). Trimming left V 1 base short and J 3 bases short, with 7 bases between. The CDR3 totals 14 residues. The CDR3 DNA reads TGTGCCAGCAGTTTAGTGGGGGCCAATCAGCCCCAGCATTTT. Translation: CASSLVGANQPQHF.

This clonotype occurred a few times. The V gene is TRBV4-2, the J gene TRBJ2-1; 7 bases fit TRBD1. V lost 3 bases, J lost 2 bases, and 7 bases stayed unmatched. The germline V gene encodes CDR1 LGHNA and CDR2 YNFKEQ. The CDR3 totals 16 residues. The CDR3 region has the DNA TGTGCCAGCAGCCAGGAAACAGGGGTCCCCTACAATGAGCAGTTCTTC. This codes for CASSQETGVPYNEQFF.

The chain couples TRBV29-1 to TRBJ2-1, with no clear D. CDR1 and CDR2 (germline): SQVTM, ANQGSEA. There are 13 residues in the CDR3. V lost 6 bases to trimming and J lost 0 bases, with 9 bases between them. CDR3 residues: CSVRRVSYNEQFF. The CDR3 DNA is TGCAGCGTCCGACGCGTCTCCTACAATGAGCAGTTCTTC.